Listed below are T cell receptor beta chains from one sample, sequenced in a study of T cell responses to AZD1222 COVID-19 vaccine. Profiled with immunoSEQ multiplex PCR; TCRdb holds only in-frame clones, not every one. The sample comprises about 86,000 clones, about 90% of which are singletons, and about 7.1% rests with the top ten. The specimen comprised peripheral blood, sampled 28 days after the second AZD1222 dose. The receptors stem from an adult who received the AZD1222 COVID-19 vaccine. The CDR3 runs from the conserved cysteine through the conserved F or W. The order of the fields is J gene, V gene, CDR3 protein.

J: TRBJ2-1
V: TRBV10-1
CDR3: CASSESLGLAEQFF

J: TRBJ1-1
V: TRBV4-1
CDR3: CASSLQGLNTEAFF

J: TRBJ2-7
V: TRBV7-9
CDR3: CASSLVGGTYEQYF

J: TRBJ1-4
V: TRBV18
CDR3: CASSETAAATNEKLFF

J: TRBJ1-5
V: TRBV27
CDR3: CASSPRDRSNQPQHF

J: TRBJ2-5
V: TRBV2
CDR3: CAGMAASGMETQYF

J: TRBJ1-2
V: TRBV18
CDR3: CASSPQGNQNGYTF

J: TRBJ2-1
V: TRBV3-1/TRBV3-2
CDR3: CASSQDMRDISYNEQFF

J: TRBJ2-7
V: TRBV6-2/TRBV6-3
CDR3: CASSYGQESGEQYF

J: TRBJ1-1
V: TRBV10-2
CDR3: CASSEGDTEAFF

J: TRBJ1-6
V: TRBV7-6
CDR3: CASSLAHDRPYSPLHF

J: TRBJ1-1
V: TRBV27
CDR3: CASSFSAGQTEAFF

J: TRBJ2-1
V: TRBV7-2
CDR3: CASSKSGAVSNEQFF

J: TRBJ1-5
V: TRBV12-3/TRBV12-4
CDR3: CASSFSSNQPQHF

J: TRBJ1-2
V: TRBV4-2
CDR3: CASSQDPGQGEGYTF

J: TRBJ1-3
V: TRBV4-1
CDR3: CASSHGGPKGGQGSGNTIYF

J: TRBJ2-5
V: TRBV5-8
CDR3: CASSLGLAGTSETQYF

J: TRBJ2-7
V: TRBV18
CDR3: CASSPPGQLFYEQYF

J: TRBJ2-3
V: TRBV5-5
CDR3: CASSLDGRRADTQYF

J: TRBJ1-1
V: TRBV2
CDR3: CASSGTGGGLAEAFF

J: TRBJ1-4
V: TRBV28
CDR3: CASSGGTALEKLFF

J: TRBJ1-1
V: TRBV10-1
CDR3: CARICWGRGDTEAFF

J: TRBJ2-5
V: TRBV27
CDR3: CASSLLAGAEETQYF

J: TRBJ2-2
V: TRBV6-5
CDR3: CASRRDWKTGELFF

J: TRBJ2-7
V: TRBV5-4
CDR3: CASSLGWTSGAYEQYF

J: TRBJ2-3
V: TRBV11-3
CDR3: CASSLRGTDTQYF

J: TRBJ2-2
V: TRBV7-3
CDR3: CASSPTPGTKTTNTGELFF

J: TRBJ1-5
V: TRBV19
CDR3: CASSIRGEQPQHF

J: TRBJ1-6
V: TRBV7-8
CDR3: CASSFDRVNSPLHF

J: TRBJ2-3
V: TRBV7-2
CDR3: CASSPIGTGTSTDTQYF

J: TRBJ1-2
V: TRBV27
CDR3: CASSPGQNYGYTF

J: TRBJ2-5
V: TRBV27
CDR3: CASSLPVQEASGRETQYF

J: TRBJ2-1
V: TRBV7-9
CDR3: CASSLLLAGFYNEQFF

J: TRBJ2-2
V: TRBV24-1
CDR3: CATSDPTSGRDPGELFF

J: TRBJ1-6
V: TRBV4-2
CDR3: CASSHGQGKGNSPLHF

J: TRBJ2-3
V: TRBV6-6
CDR3: CASSPSTSGRAGFPATQYF

J: TRBJ1-5
V: TRBV2
CDR3: CASSRDINQPQHF